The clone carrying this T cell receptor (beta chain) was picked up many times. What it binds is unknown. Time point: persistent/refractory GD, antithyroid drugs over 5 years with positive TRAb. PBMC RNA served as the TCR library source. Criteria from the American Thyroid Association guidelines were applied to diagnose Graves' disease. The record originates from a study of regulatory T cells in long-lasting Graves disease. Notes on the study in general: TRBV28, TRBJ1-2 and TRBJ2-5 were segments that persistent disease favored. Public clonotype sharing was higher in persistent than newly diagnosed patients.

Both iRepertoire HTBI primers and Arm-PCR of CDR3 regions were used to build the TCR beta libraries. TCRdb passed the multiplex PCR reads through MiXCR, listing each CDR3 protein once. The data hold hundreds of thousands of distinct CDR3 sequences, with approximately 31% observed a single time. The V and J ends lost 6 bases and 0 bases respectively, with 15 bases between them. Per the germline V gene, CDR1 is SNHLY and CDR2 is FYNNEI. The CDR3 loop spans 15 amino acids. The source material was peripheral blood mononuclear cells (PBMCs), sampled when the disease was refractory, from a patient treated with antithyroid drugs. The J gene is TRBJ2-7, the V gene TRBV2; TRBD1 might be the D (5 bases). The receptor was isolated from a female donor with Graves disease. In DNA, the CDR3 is TGTGCCAGCAGACGGACACCCGACCGCTCCTACGAGCAGTACTTC. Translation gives CASRRTPDRSYEQYF.